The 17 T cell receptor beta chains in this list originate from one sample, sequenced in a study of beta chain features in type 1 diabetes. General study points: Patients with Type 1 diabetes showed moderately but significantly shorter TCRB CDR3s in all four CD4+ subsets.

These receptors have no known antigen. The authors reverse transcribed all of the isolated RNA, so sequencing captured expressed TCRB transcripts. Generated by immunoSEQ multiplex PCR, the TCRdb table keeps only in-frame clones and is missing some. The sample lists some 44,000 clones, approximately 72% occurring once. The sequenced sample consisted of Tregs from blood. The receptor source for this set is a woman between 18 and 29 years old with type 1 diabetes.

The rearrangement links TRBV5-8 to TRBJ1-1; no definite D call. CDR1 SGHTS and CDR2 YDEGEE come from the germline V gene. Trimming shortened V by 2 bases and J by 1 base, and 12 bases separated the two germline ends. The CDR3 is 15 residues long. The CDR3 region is CASSLGWAGNTEAFF. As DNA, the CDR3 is TGTGCCAGCAGCTTAGGGTGGGCGGGGAACACTGAAGCTTTCTTT.

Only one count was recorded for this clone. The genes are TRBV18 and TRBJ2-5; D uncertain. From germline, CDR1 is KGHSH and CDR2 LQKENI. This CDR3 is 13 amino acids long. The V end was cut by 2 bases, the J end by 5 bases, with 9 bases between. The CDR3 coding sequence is TGTGCCAGCTCACCAGCGGTACGGGAGACCCAGTACTTC. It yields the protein CASSPAVRETQYF.

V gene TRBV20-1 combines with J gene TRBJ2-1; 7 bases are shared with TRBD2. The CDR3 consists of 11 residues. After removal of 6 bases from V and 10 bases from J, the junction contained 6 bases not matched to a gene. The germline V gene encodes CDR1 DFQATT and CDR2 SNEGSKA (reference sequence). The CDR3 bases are TGCAGTGCCACCGGGACTACAGAGCAGTTCTTC. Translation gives CSATGTTEQFF.

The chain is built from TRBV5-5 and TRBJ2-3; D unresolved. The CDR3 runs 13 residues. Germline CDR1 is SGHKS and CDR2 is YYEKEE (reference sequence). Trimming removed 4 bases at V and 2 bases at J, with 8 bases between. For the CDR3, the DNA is TGTGCCAGCAGCCCCTGGGCCACAGATACGCAGTATTTT. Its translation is CASSPWATDTQYF.

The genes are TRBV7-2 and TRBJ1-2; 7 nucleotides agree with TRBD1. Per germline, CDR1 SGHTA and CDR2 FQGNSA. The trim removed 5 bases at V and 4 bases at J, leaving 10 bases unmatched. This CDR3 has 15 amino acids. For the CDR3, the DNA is TGTGCCAGCAGCCCAGCGGACAGGCCGGGCTATGGCTACACCTTC. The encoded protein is CASSPADRPGYGYTF.

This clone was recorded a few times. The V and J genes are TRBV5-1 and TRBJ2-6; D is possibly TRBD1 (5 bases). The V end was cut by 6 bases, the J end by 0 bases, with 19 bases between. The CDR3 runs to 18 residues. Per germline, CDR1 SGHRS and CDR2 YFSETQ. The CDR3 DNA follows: TGCGCCAGCACCTCGATGACAGATGATAACTCTGGGGCCAACGTCCTGACTTTC. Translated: CASTSMTDDNSGANVLTF.

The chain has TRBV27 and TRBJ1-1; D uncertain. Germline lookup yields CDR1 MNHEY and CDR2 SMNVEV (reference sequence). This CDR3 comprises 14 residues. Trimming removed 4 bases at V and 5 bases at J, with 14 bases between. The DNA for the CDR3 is TGTGCCAGCAGTTCAACGGGGAGGAATACTGAAGCTTTCTTT. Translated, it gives CASSSTGRNTEAFF.

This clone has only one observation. The CDR3 DNA is TGTGCCAGCAGCGACAACTACGAGCAGTACTTC. Translated: CASSDNYEQYF. V gene TRBV7-9 combines with J gene TRBJ2-7; D ambiguous. With 5 bases removed from V and 3 bases from J, the gap between germline ends came to 5 bases. This CDR3 comprises 11 residues. Germline values: CDR1 SEHNR, CDR2 FQNEAQ (reference sequence).

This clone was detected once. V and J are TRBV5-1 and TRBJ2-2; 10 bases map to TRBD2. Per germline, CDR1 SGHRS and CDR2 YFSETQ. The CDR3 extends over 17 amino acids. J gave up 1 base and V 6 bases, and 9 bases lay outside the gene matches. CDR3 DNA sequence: TGCGCCAGCACAACAAAATCTAGCGGGGGGAACACCGGGGAGCTGTTTTTT. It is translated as CASTTKSSGGNTGELFF.

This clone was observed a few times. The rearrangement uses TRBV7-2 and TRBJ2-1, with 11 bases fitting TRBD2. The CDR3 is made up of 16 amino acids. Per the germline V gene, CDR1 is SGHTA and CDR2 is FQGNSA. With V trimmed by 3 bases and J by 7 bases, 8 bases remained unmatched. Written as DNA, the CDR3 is TGTGCCAGCAGCTTGGCCATCCCTAGCGGGAGGAATGAGCAGTTCTTC. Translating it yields CASSLAIPSGRNEQFF.

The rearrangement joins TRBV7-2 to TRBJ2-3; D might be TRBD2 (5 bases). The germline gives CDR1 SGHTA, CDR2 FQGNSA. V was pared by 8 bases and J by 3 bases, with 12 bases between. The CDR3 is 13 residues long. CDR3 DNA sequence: TGTGCCAGCGGGTCCCAGCGGACAGATACGCAGTATTTT. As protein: CASGSQRTDTQYF.

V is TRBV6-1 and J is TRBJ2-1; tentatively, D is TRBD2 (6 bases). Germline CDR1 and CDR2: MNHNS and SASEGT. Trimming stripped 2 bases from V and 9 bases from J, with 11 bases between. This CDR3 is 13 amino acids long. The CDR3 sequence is CASSEIAVGEQFF. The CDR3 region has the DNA TGTGCCAGCAGTGAAATAGCGGTGGGTGAGCAGTTCTTC.

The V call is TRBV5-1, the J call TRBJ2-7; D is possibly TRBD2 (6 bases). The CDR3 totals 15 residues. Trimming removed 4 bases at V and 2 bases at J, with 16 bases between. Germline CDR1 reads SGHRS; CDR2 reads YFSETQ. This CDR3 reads CASSPGGTGPYEQYF. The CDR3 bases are TGCGCCAGCAGCCCCGGGGGTACTGGTCCCTACGAGCAGTACTTC. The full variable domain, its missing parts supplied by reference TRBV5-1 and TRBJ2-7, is KAGVTQTPRYLIKTRGQQVTLSCSPISGHRSVSWYQQTPGQGLQFLFEYFSETQRNKGNFPGRFSGRQFSNSRSEMNVSTLELGDSALYLCASSPGGTGPYEQYFGPGTRLTVT.

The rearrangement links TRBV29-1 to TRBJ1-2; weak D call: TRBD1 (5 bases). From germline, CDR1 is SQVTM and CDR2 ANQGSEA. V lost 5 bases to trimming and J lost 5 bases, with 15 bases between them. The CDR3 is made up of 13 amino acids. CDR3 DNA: TGCAGCGTTCATTACCCCGACAGTTATGGCTACACCTTC. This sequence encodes CSVHYPDSYGYTF.

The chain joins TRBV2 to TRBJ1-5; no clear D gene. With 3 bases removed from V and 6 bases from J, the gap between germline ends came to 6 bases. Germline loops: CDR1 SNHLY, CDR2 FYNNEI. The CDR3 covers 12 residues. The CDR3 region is CASSDVFQPQHF. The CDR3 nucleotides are TGTGCCAGCAGTGATGTATTTCAGCCCCAGCATTTT.

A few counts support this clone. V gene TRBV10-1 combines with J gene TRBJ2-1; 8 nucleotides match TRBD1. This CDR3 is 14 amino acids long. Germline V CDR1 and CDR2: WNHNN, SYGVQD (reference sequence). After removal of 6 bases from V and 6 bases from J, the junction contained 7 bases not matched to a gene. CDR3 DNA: TGCGCCAGCAGCACCGGGACAGGAGTCAATGAGCAGTTCTTC. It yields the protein CASSTGTGVNEQFF.

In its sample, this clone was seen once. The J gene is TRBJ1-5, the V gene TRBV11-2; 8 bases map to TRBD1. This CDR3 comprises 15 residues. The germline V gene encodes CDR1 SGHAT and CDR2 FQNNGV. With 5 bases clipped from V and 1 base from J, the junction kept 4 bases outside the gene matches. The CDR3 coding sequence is TGTGCCAGCAGCAAGACAGGGGCCAGCAATCAGCCCCAGCATTTT. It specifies CASSKTGASNQPQHF.